This TCR beta chain appears in the sequencing data of a study of shared clonotypes between healthy human individuals. General study points: Around 5% was the fraction of naive CD4 clonotypes found shared across several donors. For sorted subsets, rarefaction showed incomplete sequencing despite large depth.

As to this clone: Its specificity is unknown.

V lost 5 bases and J lost 6, with 8 bases in between. Per germline, CDR1 SGDLS and CDR2 YYNGEE. The CDR3 covers 12 residues. CD45RO negativity and positive selection for CCR7 defined naive CD8 cells, a population that excluded terminally differentiated effector memory CD45RA+ cells. The donor population consisted of healthy HIV-negative adults with no recent acute infections or vaccinations. Around 220 ng DNA, around 30,000 T cell genomes, went into each sorted-subset replicate PCR. Repertoires were generated with immunoSEQ multiplex PCR, while TCRdb's copy carries only in-frame clones and drops some. The table has hundreds of thousands of clones, 98% seen once; the top ten hold 0.3% to 0.35%.

This chain joins TRBV9 and TRBJ2-2; TRBD2 is a possible D gene (6 bases). This TCR was recovered from a man aged 25-45 years in good health. The sequenced sample consisted of naive CD8+ T cells sorted from blood. CDR3 nucleotides: TGTGCCAGCAGGCGGGGAGCCGGGGAGCTGTTTTTT. Its protein product is CASRRGAGELFF. Variable domain in full (rest from reference TRBV9 and TRBJ2-2): DSGVTQTPKHLITATGQRVTLRCSPRSGDLSVYWYQQSLDQGLQFLIQYYNGEERAKGNILERFSAQQFPDLHSELNLSSLELGDSALYFCASRRGAGELFFGEGSRLTVL.